Detailed here is one T cell receptor beta chain. Its antigen target is currently unknown. Per-nucleotide qualities are absent, and no much larger clonotype sits a single base away. The data derive from a study of cytomegalovirus exposure and HLA in healthy donors (dated by TCRdb to the late 2010s). For the study in its entirety: An earlier analysis of about 530 of the donors reported 276 Gb of sequence data and 90 million to 120 million unique TCR beta sequences obtained from roughly 170 million T cells. The study combined high-throughput TCR immunosequencing, statistical association of individual TCRs with disease status, and machine learning to predict cytomegalovirus infection status. Donor age, sex, ethnicity and CMV serostatus were collected together with the repertoire data. Of the 398 genotyped donors, 65% to 90% fell in the genetic ancestry cluster associated with self-reported Caucasian donors. Typing coverage varied by locus: 629-630 donors for A, B, C, DRB1 and DQB1; roughly 520 for DQA1; more than 600 for DPA1; around 450 for DPB1. The T cell repertoires of several hundred subjects were profiled by immunosequencing and related to cytomegalovirus serostatus. Four to six DR-DQ haplotypes were handled as single units for association and clustering because linkage in the cohort was strong. HLA typing covered class I and class II loci at four-digit resolution. An early release covering 550 to 650 HLA-typed donors comprised about 290 gigabases of sequencing data and around 80 million unique TCR sequences. Every repertoire in the discovery cohort had been generated on one and the same sequencing platform. An earlier analysis of 500 to 650 of the donors applied high-throughput TCR beta sequencing to assess whether each TCR beta V gene segment acted as functional or pseudogenic. In a later analysis, previously published TCR beta repertoires from fewer than 750 donors were re-analyzed and high-resolution HLA genotyping was added so that TCR occurrence patterns could be studied. On average, roughly 200,000 unique TCR beta nucleotide sequences were sequenced per donor among 350 to 400 genotyped donors of the cohort, with approximately 18% of those sequences being non-productive. In a later genetic analysis, genome-wide SNP genotypes for about three fifths of the roughly 670 donors were used, and that subset was treated as a discovery cohort. In addition to the first cohort of 666 subjects, a separate validation cohort of 130 or so different subjects was used. The study aimed to test whether signatures of past pathogen exposure could be identified by cataloging public T cell receptors. In the later analysis, no new phenotypic data were used to find candidate immune exposures; instead, reliance was placed on TCR beta sequences and their occurrence across donors.

The cohort comprised around 700 healthy bone marrow donors. Cohort members were all nominally healthy when sampled, although unrecorded immune exposures were likely present. The donor tested CMV seronegative and was one of the 352 seronegative cohort members. Each donor provided a peripheral blood sample, and peripheral blood mononuclear cells were used for TCR beta sequencing. The Qiagen DNeasy Blood Extraction Kit was used to extract genomic DNA from the blood cell samples. From a lookup of the germline V gene (reference sequence), CDR1 and CDR2 are GTSNPN and SVGIG. V sheds 1 base and J sheds 7 bases, leaving 15 bases between their ends. The CDR3 spans 14 residues, from the cysteine through the phenylalanine. Just the 42-base CDR3 DNA is kept, in frame starting at base 1. Receptor amplification or capture employed the immunoSEQ multiplex PCR assay. For the multiplex PCR, a mixture combining 60 forward primers for TCR Vbeta segments and 13 reverse primers for TCR Jbeta segments was used. A multiplex PCR assay on genomic DNA amplified the CDR3 region of rearranged TCR beta genes. On the Illumina HiSeq System, the amplified TCR beta libraries were sequenced as 87-base-pair reads. As for the authors' bioinformatics: In a later analysis, about 80 million unique TCR beta chains were counted across the approximately 640 repertoires, and around 10 million of these chains were shared by at least two donors. A nearest-neighbor algorithm error-corrected the raw reads and collapsed the reads into unique sequences, merging closely related sequences to remove PCR and sequencing errors. Alignment of CDR3 sequences to IMGT reference sequences was used to assign V, D and J gene segments. For a sequence to be retained, a match of at least six nucleotides was required to both a V gene segment and a J gene segment. A rearrangement counted as productive if the CDR3 had no stop codons and remained in frame with V and J, and every other rearrangement counted as non-productive. CDR3 was defined by IMGT convention, running from the second conserved V-encoded cysteine to the conserved J-encoded phenylalanine. In an earlier analysis of around 640 of the donors, sequences lacking an unambiguous match to a single V gene segment were excluded. An earlier analysis of 587 of the donors called V segments functional above 56.7% productive rearrangements and segregating when the between-donor standard deviation exceeded 5%. To diagnose cytomegalovirus status from the catalog of TCR beta chain sequences, a statistical classification framework was built. A later analysis assigned V and J genes by comparing TCR nucleotide sequences with IMGT/GENE-DB human TR gene sequences. The TCRdist pipeline was used in a later analysis to assign CDR3 sequences and most-parsimonious VDJ recombination scenarios. In a later analysis, each TCR beta chain was defined by its CDR3 amino acid sequence together with its V-gene family, and reads lacking a unique V-gene family were excluded. To address suspected cross-contamination and a sequencing artifact, a later analysis removed approximately 590 highly shared, low-generation-probability nucleotide sequences. In a later analysis, a clonal expansion index was calculated for each public chain from normalized within-repertoire ranks of inferred template counts. In a later analysis, generation probabilities were computed using a VDJ recombination model fitted to out-of-frame rearrangements, and the results were checked against IGoR. Hypergeometric tests were used in a later analysis to score TCR-TCR, TCR-HLA and TCR-CMV co-occurrence, with a repertoire-size bias correction applied to the TCR pairs. False discovery rates were estimated in a later analysis by permuting HLA or CMV assignments 20 times. In a later analysis, co-occurring TCRs were grouped using DBSCAN, with TCRdist sequence similarity added in when clustering inside HLA-allele-positive subsets. Repertoires with fewer than 30,000 or more than 120,000 public chains were left out of co-occurrence clustering, as were about 5 repertoires with anomalous nucleotide sharing. This is the immuneACCESS table as TCRdb keeps it, with only in-frame sequences that have V and J called. A part of the clones is gone; compared with another copy, unresolved V genes explain less than half, and the rest is unexplained. The DNA gave D and trimming, while V, J and clone size come from that table. The sample data list approximately 150,000 clones, and around 81% of these were observed just once. Roughly 13% of the sample rests with the top ten.

Overall results and qualifications from the work: In a later analysis, HLA-associated TCR beta chains showed more clonal expansion and lower generation probabilities than non-associated chains that were equally common. A later analysis found that TCR association rates varied across HLA loci, with DRB1 alleles showing the most associated TCRs and HLA-C alleles the fewest. A cluster of highly shared sequence variants was judged likely to represent a technical artifact of the sequencing pipeline. CMV serostatus was the only immune exposure information available for the cohort. Because HLA typing was missing for some donors at each locus, association tests included only the typed subset. Correlated functional status among segregating V segments might be attributable to linkage disequilibrium, but an unknown experimental factor could not be ruled out. The earlier analysis of 450 to 700 of the donors excluded roughly 17 rarely observed V segments, including chromosome 9 orphons, because counts were too low. Several of the top co-occurrence clusters appeared to be linked to parvovirus B19, influenza, CMV and Epstein-Barr virus, according to a later analysis. A later analysis found that most CMV-associated TCR beta chains appeared HLA-restricted, with HLA associations seemingly driven largely by CMV exposure. Presence/absence analyses assumed roughly uniform sequencing depth across donors, an assumption that may not hold. A later genetic analysis associated a missense DCLRE1C variant with V-gene and J-gene trimming of TCR beta chains, and an independent cohort replicated the association. Cytomegalovirus status was reported to be diagnosed by the classifier with high specificity and sensitivity in both the original and validation cohorts. Three of the identified cytomegalovirus-associated TCR beta chains were confirmed in vitro to be specific for cytomegalovirus antigens. A further reported finding was that TCR beta sequences accurately predicted the HLA-A and HLA-B alleles for most subjects in the first cohort. The authors suggested that the approach could potentially be extended to other disease states and immunological phenotypes. Only TCR beta chains were sequenced in this cohort, and the absence of alpha or paired-chain data limited detectable features. Compared with the 666-donor mean, donors in an Asian-associated ancestry cluster had fewer N-insertions in productive TCRs, according to a later genetic analysis. Across donors, most TCR sequences were observed very rarely, whereas some public TCRs were present in many individuals. A total of some 180 TCR beta chains were listed by the study as associated with cytomegalovirus. In an earlier analysis of approximately 590 of the donors, most TCR beta V segments appeared in productive rearrangements about 87% or about 30% of the time, broadly matching IMGT annotations. Specific HLA alleles were associated with 15,000 to 20,000 TCR beta sequences at a false discovery rate of 0.05 in a later analysis. Because the 87-base-pair reads could not distinguish some IMGT-functional V segments, including TRBV6-2 and TRBV6-3, those segments were excluded. When HLA alleles, especially DR and DQ, strongly co-occurred, attributing TCR associations to individual alleles was difficult.

This TCR was sampled from a woman in her fifties or sixties in good health and CMV-seronegative. The sample taken for sequencing was PBMCs. The rearrangement joined TRBV30 to TRBJ2-3, with TRBD2 perhaps the D gene, on 5 matching bases. Here the CDR3 is given as CAWSEASPGYTQYF. The nucleotides read TGTGCCTGGAGTGAGGCAAGTCCGGGGTATACGCAGTATTTT.